This TCR beta chain was profiled in a study of cytomegalovirus exposure and HLA in healthy donors. The study, taken as a whole, reports: The investigators catalogued 160 or so TCR beta chains as cytomegalovirus-associated. It emerged from a later analysis that several of the most significant clusters appeared to be linked to common viral pathogens. Confirmation in vitro established that a few CMV-associated chains were specific for CMV antigens. Using the classifier, cytomegalovirus status was reportedly diagnosed with high specificity and sensitivity.

60 Vbeta and 13 Jbeta primers were used in PCR. Data came from immunoSEQ multiplex PCR; TCRdb stores just in-frame clones and leaves some out. The sample includes roughly 200,000 clones, about 9% of them seen just once. On this clone: Its antigen is unknown.

The CDR3 runs to 16 residues. The V segment lost 6 bases and the J segment 5 bases; nucleotides outside the gene matches: 12. Germline assignment: CDR1 MNHNY and CDR2 SVGAGI (reference sequence). The chain uses TRBV6-6 and TRBJ1-4; TRBD1 agrees at 7 bases. The TCR sequence derives from a woman aged 30 to 39 in good health and CMV-seropositive. Sequencing used PBMCs. CDR3 DNA sequence: TGTGCCAGCAGAAATGGGGACAGAGCATTGAATGAAAAACTGTTTTTT. It translates to CASRNGDRALNEKLFF.